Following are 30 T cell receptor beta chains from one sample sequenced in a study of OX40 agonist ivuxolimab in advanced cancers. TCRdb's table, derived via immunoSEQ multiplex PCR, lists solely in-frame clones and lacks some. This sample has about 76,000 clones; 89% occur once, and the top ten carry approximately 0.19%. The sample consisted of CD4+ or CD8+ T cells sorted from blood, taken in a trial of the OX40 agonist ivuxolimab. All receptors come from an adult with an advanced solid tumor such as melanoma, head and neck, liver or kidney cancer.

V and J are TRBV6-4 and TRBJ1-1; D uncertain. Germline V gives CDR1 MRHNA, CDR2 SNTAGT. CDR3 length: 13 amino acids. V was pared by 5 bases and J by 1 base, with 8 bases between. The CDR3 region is CASSKEANTEAFF. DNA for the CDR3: TGTGCCAGCAGTAAGGAGGCGAACACTGAAGCTTTCTTT.

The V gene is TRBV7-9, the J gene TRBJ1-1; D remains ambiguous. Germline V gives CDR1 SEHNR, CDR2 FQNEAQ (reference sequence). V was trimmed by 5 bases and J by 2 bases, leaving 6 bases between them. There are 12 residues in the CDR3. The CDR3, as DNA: TGTGCCAGCAGCACCGGCAACACTGAAGCTTTCTTT. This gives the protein CASSTGNTEAFF.

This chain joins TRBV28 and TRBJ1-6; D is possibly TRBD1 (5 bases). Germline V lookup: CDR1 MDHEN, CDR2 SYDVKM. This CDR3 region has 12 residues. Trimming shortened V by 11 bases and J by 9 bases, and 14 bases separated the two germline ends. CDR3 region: CAQGTRRSPLHF. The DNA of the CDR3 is TGTGCCCAGGGTACTCGGCGTTCACCCCTCCACTTT.

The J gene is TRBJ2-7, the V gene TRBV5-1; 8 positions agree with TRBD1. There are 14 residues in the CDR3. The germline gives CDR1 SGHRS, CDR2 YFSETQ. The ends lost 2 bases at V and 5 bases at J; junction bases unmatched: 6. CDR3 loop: CASSLQGGLNEQYF. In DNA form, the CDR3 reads TGCGCCAGCAGCTTACAGGGGGGACTGAACGAGCAGTACTTC.

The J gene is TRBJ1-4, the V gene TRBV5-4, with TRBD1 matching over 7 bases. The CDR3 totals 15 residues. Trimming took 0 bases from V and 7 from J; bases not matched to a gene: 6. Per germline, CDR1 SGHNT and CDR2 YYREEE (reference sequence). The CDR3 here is CASSLGQGGGEKLFF. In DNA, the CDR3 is TGTGCCAGCAGCTTGGGACAGGGAGGCGGTGAAAAACTGTTTTTT. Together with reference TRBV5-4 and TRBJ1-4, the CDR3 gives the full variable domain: ETGVTQSPTHLIKTRGQQVTLRCSSQSGHNTVSWYQQALGQGPQFIFQYYREEENGRGNFPPRFSGLQFPNYSSELNVNALELDDSALYLCASSLGQGGGEKLFFGSGTQLSVL.

Here the CDR3 DNA reads TGTGCCAGTAGTTTCCCTACTAGCGGGAGAGTGAATGAGCAGTTCTTC. Its protein is CASSFPTSGRVNEQFF. The chain joins TRBV19 to TRBJ2-1; 11 bases are a match to TRBD2. V dropped 5 bases and J dropped 7; count of bases not matched to a gene: 10. Germline loops: CDR1 LNHDA, CDR2 SQIVND (reference sequence). This CDR3 contains 16 residues.

CDR3 DNA sequence: TGTGCCAGCAGCTTACGGGGGGACTCCTACGAGCAGTACTTC. It encodes CASSLRGDSYEQYF. The chain couples TRBV5-4 to TRBJ2-7, with TRBD2 identical over 7 bases. Germline CDR1 and CDR2: SGHNT and YYREEE (reference sequence). The CDR3 runs to 14 residues. V shed 2 bases, J shed 0 bases, and the junction held 2 bases outside the gene matches.

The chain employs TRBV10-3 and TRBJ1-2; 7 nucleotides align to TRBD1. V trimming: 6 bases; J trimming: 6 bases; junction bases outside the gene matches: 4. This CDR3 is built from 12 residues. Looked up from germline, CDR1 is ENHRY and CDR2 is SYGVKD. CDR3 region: CAIRGDSDGYTF. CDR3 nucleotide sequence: TGTGCCATCAGGGGGGACAGCGATGGCTACACCTTC.

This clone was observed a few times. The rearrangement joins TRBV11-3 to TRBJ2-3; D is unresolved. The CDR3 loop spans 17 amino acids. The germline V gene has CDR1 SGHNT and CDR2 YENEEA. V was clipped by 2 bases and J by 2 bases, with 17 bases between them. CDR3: CASSLNGLLTPTDTQYF. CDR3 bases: TGTGCCAGCAGCTTAAATGGGCTTTTAACCCCCACAGATACGCAGTATTTT.

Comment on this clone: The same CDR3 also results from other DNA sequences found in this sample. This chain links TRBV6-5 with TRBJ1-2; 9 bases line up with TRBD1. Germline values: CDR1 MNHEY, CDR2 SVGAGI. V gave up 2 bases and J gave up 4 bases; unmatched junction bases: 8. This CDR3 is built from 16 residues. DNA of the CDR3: TGTGCCAGCAGTTACATTCGTACAGGGGGCGGCTATGGCTACACCTTC. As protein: CASSYIRTGGGYGYTF.

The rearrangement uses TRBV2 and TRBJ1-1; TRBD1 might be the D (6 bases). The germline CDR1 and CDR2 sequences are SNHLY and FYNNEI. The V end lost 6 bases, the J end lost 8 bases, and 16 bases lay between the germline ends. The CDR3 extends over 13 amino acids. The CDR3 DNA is TGTGCCAGCAGCCCCATTAGGGGGAGCGAAGCTTTCTTT. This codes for CASSPIRGSEAFF.

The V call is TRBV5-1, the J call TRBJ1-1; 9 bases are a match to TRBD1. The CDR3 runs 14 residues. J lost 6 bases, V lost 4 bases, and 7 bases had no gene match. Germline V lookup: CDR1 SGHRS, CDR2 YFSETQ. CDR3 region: CASSPITGGPEAFF. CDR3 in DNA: TGCGCCAGCAGCCCGATAACAGGGGGCCCTGAAGCTTTCTTT.

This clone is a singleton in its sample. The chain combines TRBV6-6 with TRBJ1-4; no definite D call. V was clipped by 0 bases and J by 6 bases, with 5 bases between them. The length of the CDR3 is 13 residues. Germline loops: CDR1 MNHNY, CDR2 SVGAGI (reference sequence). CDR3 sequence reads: CASSYSHDEKLFF. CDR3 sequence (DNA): TGTGCCAGCAGTTACTCGCATGATGAAAAACTGTTTTTT.

CDR3 residues: CASSERGGYGYTF. The CDR3, as DNA: TGTGCCAGCAGTGAAAGGGGTGGCTATGGCTACACCTTC. The rearrangement links TRBV6-1 to TRBJ1-2; D is possibly TRBD1 (5 bases). The CDR3 consists of 13 residues. The V and J ends lost 2 bases and 4 bases respectively, with 8 bases between them. Germline loops: CDR1 MNHNS, CDR2 SASEGT.

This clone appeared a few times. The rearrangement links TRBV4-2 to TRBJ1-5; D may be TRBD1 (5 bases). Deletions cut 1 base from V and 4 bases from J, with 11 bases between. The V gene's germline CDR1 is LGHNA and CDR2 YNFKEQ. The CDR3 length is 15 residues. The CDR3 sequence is CASSQGPGSNQPQHF. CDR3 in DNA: TGTGCCAGCAGCCAAGGGCCAGGGAGTAATCAGCCCCAGCATTTT.

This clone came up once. For the CDR3, the DNA is TGTGCCAGCAGCCCCTCTGTGGGGGCCTCTAATTCACCCCTCCACTTT. As protein: CASSPSVGASNSPLHF. The rearrangement links TRBV7-8 to TRBJ1-6; tentative D call: TRBD1 (6 bases). This CDR3 spans 16 amino acids. Trimming took off 5 bases at V and 6 bases at J, with 17 bases between the two ends. The germline V gene encodes CDR1 SGHVS and CDR2 FQNEAQ.

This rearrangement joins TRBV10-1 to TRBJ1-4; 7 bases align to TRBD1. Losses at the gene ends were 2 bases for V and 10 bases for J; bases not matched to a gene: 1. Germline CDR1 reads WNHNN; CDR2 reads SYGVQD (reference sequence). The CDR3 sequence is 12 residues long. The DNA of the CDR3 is TGCGCCAGCAGTGAGCCAGGGGGAAAACTGTTTTTT. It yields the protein CASSEPGGKLFF.

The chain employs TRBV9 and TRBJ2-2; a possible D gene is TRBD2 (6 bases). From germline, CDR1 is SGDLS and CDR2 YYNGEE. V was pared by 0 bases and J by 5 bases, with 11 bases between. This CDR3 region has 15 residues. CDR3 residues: CASSVVGGRTGELFF. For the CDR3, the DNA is TGTGCCAGCAGCGTAGTCGGGGGAAGGACCGGGGAGCTGTTTTTT.

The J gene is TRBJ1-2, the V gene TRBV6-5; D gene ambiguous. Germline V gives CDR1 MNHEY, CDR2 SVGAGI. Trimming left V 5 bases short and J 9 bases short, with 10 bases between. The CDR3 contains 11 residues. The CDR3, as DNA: TGTGCCAGCAGTGGACGGATTAGCTACACCTTC. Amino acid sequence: CASSGRISYTF.

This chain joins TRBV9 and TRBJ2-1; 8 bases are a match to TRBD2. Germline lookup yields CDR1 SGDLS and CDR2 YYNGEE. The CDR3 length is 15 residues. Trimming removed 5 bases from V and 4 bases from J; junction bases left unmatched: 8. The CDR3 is CASSTNGGAYNEQFF. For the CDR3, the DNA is TGTGCCAGCAGTACGAACGGGGGGGCATACAATGAGCAGTTCTTC.

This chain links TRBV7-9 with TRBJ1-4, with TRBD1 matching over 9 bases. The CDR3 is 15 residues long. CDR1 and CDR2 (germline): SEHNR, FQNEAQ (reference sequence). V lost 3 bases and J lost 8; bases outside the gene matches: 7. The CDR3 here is CASSLTQGAREKLFF. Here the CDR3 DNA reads TGTGCCAGCAGCTTGACACAGGGGGCGCGAGAAAAACTGTTTTTT.

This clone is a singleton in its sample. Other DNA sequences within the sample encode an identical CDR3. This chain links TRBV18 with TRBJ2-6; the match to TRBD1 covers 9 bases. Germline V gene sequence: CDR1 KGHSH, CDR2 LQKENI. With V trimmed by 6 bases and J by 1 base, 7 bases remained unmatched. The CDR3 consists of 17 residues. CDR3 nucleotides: TGTGCCAGCTCTCCGGGACAGGGTTTATCTGGGGCCAACGTCCTGACTTTC. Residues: CASSPGQGLSGANVLTF. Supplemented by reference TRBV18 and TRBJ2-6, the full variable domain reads NAGVMQNPRHLVRRRGQEARLRCSPMKGHSHVYWYRQLPEEGLKFMVYLQKENIIDESGMPKERFSAEFPKEGPSILRIQQVVRGDSAAYFCASSPGQGLSGANVLTFGAGSRLTVL.

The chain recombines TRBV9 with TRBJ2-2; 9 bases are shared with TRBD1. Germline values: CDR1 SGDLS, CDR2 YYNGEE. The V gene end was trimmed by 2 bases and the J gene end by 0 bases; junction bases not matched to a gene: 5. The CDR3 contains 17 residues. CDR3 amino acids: CASSVDRGAPNTGELFF. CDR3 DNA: TGTGCCAGCAGCGTCGACAGGGGGGCACCGAACACCGGGGAGCTGTTTTTT.

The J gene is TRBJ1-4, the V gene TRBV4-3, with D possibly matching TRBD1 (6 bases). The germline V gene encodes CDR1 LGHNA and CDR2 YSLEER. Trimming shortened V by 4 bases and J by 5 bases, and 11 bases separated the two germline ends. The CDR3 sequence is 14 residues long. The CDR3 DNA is TGCGCCAGCAGCCTAGACAGGCTAAATGAAAAACTGTTTTTT. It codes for CASSLDRLNEKLFF.

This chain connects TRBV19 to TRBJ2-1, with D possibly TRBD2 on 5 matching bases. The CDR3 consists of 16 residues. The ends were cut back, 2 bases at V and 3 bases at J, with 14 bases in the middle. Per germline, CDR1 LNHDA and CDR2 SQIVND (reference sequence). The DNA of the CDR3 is TGTGCCAGTAGTATATATAGCAGAGGGAGCTACAATGAGCAGTTCTTC. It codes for CASSIYSRGSYNEQFF.

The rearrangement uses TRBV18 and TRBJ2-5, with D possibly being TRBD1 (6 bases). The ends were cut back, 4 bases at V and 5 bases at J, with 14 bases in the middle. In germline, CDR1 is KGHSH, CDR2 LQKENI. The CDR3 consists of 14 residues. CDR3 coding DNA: TGTGCCAGCTCACTTAACAGGGATTGGGAGACCCAGTACTTC. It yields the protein CASSLNRDWETQYF.

The CDR3 DNA is TGCAGCGTCCGGACAGGGGCAAACATTCAGTACTTC. Amino acids: CSVRTGANIQYF. The J gene is TRBJ2-4, the V gene TRBV29-1; 9 positions match TRBD1. The CDR3 totals 12 residues. Germline CDR1 SQVTM, CDR2 ANQGSEA. The junction had 3 bases not matched to a gene; V was cut back by 6 bases and J by 6 bases.

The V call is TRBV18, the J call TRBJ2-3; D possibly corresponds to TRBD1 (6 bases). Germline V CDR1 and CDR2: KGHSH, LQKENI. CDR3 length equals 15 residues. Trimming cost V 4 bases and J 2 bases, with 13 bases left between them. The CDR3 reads CASSLIQGATDTQYF. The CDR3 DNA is TGTGCCAGCTCACTTATACAGGGAGCCACAGATACGCAGTATTTT. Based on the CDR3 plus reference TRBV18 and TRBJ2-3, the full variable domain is NAGVMQNPRHLVRRRGQEARLRCSPMKGHSHVYWYRQLPEEGLKFMVYLQKENIIDESGMPKERFSAEFPKEGPSILRIQQVVRGDSAAYFCASSLIQGATDTQYFGPGTRLTVL.

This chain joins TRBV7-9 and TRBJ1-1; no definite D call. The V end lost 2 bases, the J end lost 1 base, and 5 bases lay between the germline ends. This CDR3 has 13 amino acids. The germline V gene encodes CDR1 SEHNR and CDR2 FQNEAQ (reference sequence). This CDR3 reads CASSLSRNTEAFF. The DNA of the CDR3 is TGTGCCAGCAGCTTATCAAGGAACACTGAAGCTTTCTTT.

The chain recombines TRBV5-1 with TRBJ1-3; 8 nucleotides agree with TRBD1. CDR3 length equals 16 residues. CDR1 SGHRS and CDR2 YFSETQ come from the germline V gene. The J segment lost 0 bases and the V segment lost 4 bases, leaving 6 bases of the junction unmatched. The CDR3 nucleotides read TGCGCCAGCAGCCTCGGGACAGGAAGCTCTGGAAACACCATATATTTT. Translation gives CASSLGTGSSGNTIYF.